The sample holds a few counts of the clone carrying this TCR beta chain. This sample is drawn from a study of naive and memory T cell subsets. The J segment lost 1 base and the V segment lost 1 base, leaving 3 bases of the junction unmatched. From germline, CDR1 is SGHRS and CDR2 YFSETQ. There are 16 residues in the CDR3. Blood and skin TCR RNA was reverse transcribed with alpha and beta constant primers. TCRdb called the UMI-ligation and nested PCR reads again in MiXCR, with one record for every CDR3 protein. The data show fewer than 20,000 distinct CDR3 sequences, with roughly 9% seen just once and approximately 6.2% held by the top ten. This sample's treatment: skin biopsy from PPD injection site in Mantoux-positive individual. Unsorted total RNA, about 1 to 1000 ng, was DNase treated before reverse transcription. A UMI-containing oligonucleotide was joined by 3' ligation to the TCR cDNA template. Biopsied sites were PPD injections in people with a positive Mantoux test.

Sample: skin, taken from a tuberculin skin test site. V and J are TRBV5-1 and TRBJ2-3, with 10 bases lining up with TRBD2. The source is an adult in good health. DNA for the CDR3: TGCGCCAGCAGCTTGCCTAGCGGGGGACGCACAGATACGCAGTATTTT. Protein sequence: CASSLPSGGRTDTQYF.